This T cell receptor beta chain originates from a study of long-term antiretroviral therapy in people with HIV. Study findings and constraints: Pre-ART clonal expansions dominated every time point's repertoire.

In the case of this clone: Antigen specificity is unknown.

The length of the CDR3 is 17 residues. Germline V lookup: CDR1 MDHEN, CDR2 SYDVKM. Trimming removed 7 bases from V and 8 bases from J, with 27 bases in between. Samples were assayed with immunoSEQ v3.0 at survey level. Produced via immunoSEQ multiplex PCR; TCRdb's table is partial and in-frame only. The sample contains tens of thousands of clones, approximately 74% of which appear only once. A minimum of one pre-ART and two post-ART PBMC samples existed for each donor. V is TRBV28 and J is TRBJ1-3, with D perhaps matching TRBD1 (5 bases). The source of this sequence is a man aged 50 or older with HIV. Source: unsorted PBMCs, taken 3 years after starting antiretroviral therapy. The CDR3 loop reads CASTPWVQARWWDTIYF. The DNA for the CDR3 is TGTGCCAGCACCCCATGGGTACAGGCAAGGTGGTGGGACACCATATATTTT.